The rows below give T cell receptor beta chains drawn from one sample of a study of blood T cell repertoires in COVID-19. The assay was immunoSEQ multiplex PCR, and TCRdb's table has in-frame clones only and misses some. The data hold more than 200,000 clones, with about 84% observed a single time. The sequenced material came from peripheral blood. These receptors came from a woman at least 80 years old with acute or convalescent COVID-19. CDR3s include the opening cysteine and the closing phenylalanine or tryptophan. The D gene is left open where the match is weak. The size entry is marked missing in some rows and otherwise reads once, few, many or a size class.

>TRBV7-6|TRBJ2-7|.|.
TGTGCCAGCAGCGATAGGGGAGGCGAGCAGTACTTC
CASSDRGGEQYF
>TRBV10-3|TRBJ2-1|.|.
TGTGCCATCAGTGCCCCGGGGGATTACAATGAGCAGTTCTTC
CAISAPGDYNEQFF
>TRBV4-1|TRBJ1-5|.|few
TGCGCCAGCACCCCAGGTGGAGGTAATCAGCCCCAGCATTTT
CASTPGGGNQPQHF
>TRBV4-1|TRBJ2-7|TRBD1|.
TGCGCCAGCAGCCTCGGGGGGACAGGGGATGAGCAGTACTTC
CASSLGGTGDEQYF
>TRBV27|TRBJ1-2|TRBD1|.
TGTGCCAGCAGTCATACCCCGGGACAGCACCATGGCTACACCTTC
CASSHTPGQHHGYTF
>TRBV10-3|TRBJ1-3|.|.
TGTGCCATCAGGGAGGGGACCAAGGGGGAGTGGGGAAACACCATATATTTT
CAIREGTKGEWGNTIYF
>TRBV28|TRBJ2-1|TRBD2|.
TGTGCCAGCAGTCCAACTAGCGGGAGTTCCTACAATGAGCAGTTCTTC
CASSPTSGSSYNEQFF
>TRBV10-3|TRBJ2-2|.|.
TGTGCCATCAATCCCAGACAGGCAGCGAACACCGGGGAGCTGTTTTTT
CAINPRQAANTGELFF
>TRBV28|TRBJ1-6|TRBD1|once
TGTGCCAGCAGTTCACCGGACAGGGGGTCGAATTCACCCCTCCACTTT
CASSSPDRGSNSPLHF
>TRBV5-1|TRBJ2-3|TRBD2|.
TGCGCCAGCAGCTTGGGAGCGGGGGCCTCAGATACGCAGTATTTT
CASSLGAGASDTQYF
>TRBV19|TRBJ2-7|.|.
TGTGCCAGTAGTAGCCCCGGGAACCTACCCCACGAGCAGTACTTC
CASSSPGNLPHEQYF
>TRBV9|TRBJ1-4|.|.
TGTGCCAGCAGCCCCCGGTCTATTCGGGGGGAAAAACTGTTTTTT
CASSPRSIRGEKLFF
>TRBV7-9|TRBJ2-1|TRBD1|.
TGTGCCAGCACCAGGACAGGGGTCGTCAATGAGCAGTTCTTC
CASTRTGVVNEQFF
>TRBV18|TRBJ2-7|.|.
TGTGCCAGCTCACCACCCGCCGTCCAGGGATACGAGCAGTACTTC
CASSPPAVQGYEQYF
>TRBV6-7|TRBJ1-5|.|.
TGTGCCAGCAGCTTCCGGGGGGATCGCAATCAGCCCCAGCATTTT
CASSFRGDRNQPQHF
>TRBV5-1|TRBJ2-5|TRBD2|once
TGCGCCAGCAGCTTGTTTCAGCGGGGGACGCAAGAGACCCAGTACTTC
CASSLFQRGTQETQYF
>TRBV27|TRBJ1-2|.|.
TGTGCCAGCAGTTTAGCTTCGACAGGAAGCTATGGCTACACCTTC
CASSLASTGSYGYTF
>TRBV5-1|TRBJ2-4|.|.
TGCGCCAGCAGCCCGGGGTCCGGGGGTGGCAAAAACATTCAGTACTTC
CASSPGSGGGKNIQYF
>TRBV2|TRBJ1-2|TRBD1|.
TGTGCCAGCAGTTTGACAGGGGGCTATGGCTACACCTTC
CASSLTGGYGYTF
>TRBV28|TRBJ2-5|TRBD1|.
TGTGCCAGCAGTGCCTCCCGGGACAGGGGGCTGGCCGGGAACTTC
CASSASRDRGLAGNF
>TRBV14|TRBJ1-6|.|few
TGTGCCAGCAGCCAAAGCGGGAATAATTCACCCCTCCACTTT
CASSQSGNNSPLHF
>TRBV12-3/TRBV12-4|TRBJ1-2|.|many
TGTGCCAGCAGTTCGGGACTTAGGAGAGGCTACACCTTC
CASSSGLRRGYTF
>TRBV6-5|TRBJ2-6|.|.
TGTGCCAGTTCAACCCAGGACTCTGGGGCCAACGTCCTGACTTTC
CASSTQDSGANVLTF
>TRBV11-2|TRBJ2-5|TRBD2|.
TGTGCCAGCAGCTTAGATCTTCAGCGGGGGGTACAAGAGACCCAGTACTTC
CASSLDLQRGVQETQYF
>TRBV6-5|TRBJ1-2|TRBD1|.
TGTGCCAGCAGTCCAGGACAGGGGTACTATGGCTACACCTTC
CASSPGQGYYGYTF
>TRBV11-3|TRBJ1-1|TRBD1|.
TGTGCCAGCAGCTACAGGGGTTCCACTGAAGCTTTCTTT
CASSYRGSTEAFF